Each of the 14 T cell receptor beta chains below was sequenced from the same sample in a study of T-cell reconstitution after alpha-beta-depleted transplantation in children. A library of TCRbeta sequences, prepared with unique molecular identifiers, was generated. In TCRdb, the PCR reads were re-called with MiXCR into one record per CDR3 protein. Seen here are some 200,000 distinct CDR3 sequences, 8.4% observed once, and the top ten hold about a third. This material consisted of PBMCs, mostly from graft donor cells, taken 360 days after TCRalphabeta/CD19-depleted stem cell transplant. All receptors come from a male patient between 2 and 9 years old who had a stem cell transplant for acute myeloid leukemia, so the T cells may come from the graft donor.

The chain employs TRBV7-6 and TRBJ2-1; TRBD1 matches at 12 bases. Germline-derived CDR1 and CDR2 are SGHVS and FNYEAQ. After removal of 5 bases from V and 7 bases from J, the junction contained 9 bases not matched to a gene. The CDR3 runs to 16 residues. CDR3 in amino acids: CASSIEGQGARNEQFF. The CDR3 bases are TGTGCCAGCAGCATAGAGGGACAGGGGGCGCGGAATGAGCAGTTCTTC.

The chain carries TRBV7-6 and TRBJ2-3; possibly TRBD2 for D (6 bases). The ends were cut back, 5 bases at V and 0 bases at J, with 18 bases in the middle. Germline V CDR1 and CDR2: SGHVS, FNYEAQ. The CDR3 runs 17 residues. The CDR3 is CASSLPGSGESTDTQYF. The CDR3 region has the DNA TGTGCCAGCAGCCTCCCAGGTAGCGGCGAAAGCACAGATACGCAGTATTTT.

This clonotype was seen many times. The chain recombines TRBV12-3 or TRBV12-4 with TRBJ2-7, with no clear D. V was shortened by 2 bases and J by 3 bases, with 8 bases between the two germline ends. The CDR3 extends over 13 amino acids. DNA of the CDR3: TGTGCCAGCAGTTTACGCAGTCGCTACGAGCAGTACGTC. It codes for CASSLRSRYEQYV.

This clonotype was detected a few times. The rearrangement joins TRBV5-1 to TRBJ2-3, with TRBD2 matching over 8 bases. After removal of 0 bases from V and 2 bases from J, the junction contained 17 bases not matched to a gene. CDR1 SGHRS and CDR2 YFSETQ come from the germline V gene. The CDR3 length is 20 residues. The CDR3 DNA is TGCGCCAGCAGCTTGGGTCAAACGGAGCGGGGGCTGGCTAACACAGATACGCAGTATTTT. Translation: CASSLGQTERGLANTDTQYF.

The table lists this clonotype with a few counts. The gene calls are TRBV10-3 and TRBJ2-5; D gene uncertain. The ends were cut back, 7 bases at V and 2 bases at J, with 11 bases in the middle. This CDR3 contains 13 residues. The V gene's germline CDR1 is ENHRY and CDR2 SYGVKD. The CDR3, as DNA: TGTGCCATCATGAGTCAGGCGCAAGAGACCCAGTACTTC. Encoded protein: CAIMSQAQETQYF.

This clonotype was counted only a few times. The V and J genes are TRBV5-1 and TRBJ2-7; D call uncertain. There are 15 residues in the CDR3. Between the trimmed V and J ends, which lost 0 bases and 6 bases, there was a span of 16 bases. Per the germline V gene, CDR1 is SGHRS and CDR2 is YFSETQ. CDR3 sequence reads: CASSLGPLGVGEQYF. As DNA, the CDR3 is TGCGCCAGCAGCTTGGGTCCGCTAGGTGTCGGCGAGCAGTACTTC.

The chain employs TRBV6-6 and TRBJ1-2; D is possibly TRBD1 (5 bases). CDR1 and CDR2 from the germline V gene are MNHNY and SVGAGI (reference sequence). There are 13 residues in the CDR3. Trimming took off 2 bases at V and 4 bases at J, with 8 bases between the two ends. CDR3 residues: CASSYRGGYGYTF. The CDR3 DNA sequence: TGTGCCAGCAGTTACAGGGGCGGCTATGGCTACACCTTC.

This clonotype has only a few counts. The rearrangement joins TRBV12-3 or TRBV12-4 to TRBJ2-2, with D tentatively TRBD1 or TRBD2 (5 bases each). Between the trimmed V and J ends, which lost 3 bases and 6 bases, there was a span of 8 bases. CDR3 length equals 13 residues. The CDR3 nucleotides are TGTGCCAGCAGTTTCCAGGGAGCCGGGGAGCTGTTTTTT. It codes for CASSFQGAGELFF.

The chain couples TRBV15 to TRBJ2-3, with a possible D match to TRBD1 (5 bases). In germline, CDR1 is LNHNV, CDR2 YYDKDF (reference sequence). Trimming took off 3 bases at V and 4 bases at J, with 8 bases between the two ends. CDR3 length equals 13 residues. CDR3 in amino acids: CATSSRVSDTQYF. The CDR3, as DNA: TGTGCCACCAGCAGCAGGGTCTCAGATACGCAGTATTTT.

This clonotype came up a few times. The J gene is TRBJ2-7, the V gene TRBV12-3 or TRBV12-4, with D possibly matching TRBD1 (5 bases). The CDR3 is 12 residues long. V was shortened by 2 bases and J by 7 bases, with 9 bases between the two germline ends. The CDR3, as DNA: TGTGCCAGCAGTTTACAGGGTGGGGAGCAGTACGTC. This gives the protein CASSLQGGEQYV.

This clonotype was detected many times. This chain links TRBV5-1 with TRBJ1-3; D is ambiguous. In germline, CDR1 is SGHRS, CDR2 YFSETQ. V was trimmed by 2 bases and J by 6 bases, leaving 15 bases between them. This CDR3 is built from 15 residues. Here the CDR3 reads CASSFTPHGENTIYF. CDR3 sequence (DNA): TGCGCCAGCAGCTTTACACCGCACGGGGAAAACACCATATATTTT.

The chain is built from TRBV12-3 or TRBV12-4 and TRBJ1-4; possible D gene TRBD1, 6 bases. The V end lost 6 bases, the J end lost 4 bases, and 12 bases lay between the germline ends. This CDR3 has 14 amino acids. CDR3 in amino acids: CASSHRTVNEKLFF. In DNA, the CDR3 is TGTGCCAGCAGCCACCGGACAGTTAATGAAAAACTGTTTTTT.

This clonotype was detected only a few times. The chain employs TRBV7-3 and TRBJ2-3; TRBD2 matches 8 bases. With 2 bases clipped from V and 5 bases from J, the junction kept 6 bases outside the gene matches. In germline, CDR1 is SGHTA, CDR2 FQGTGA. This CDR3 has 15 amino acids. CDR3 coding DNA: TGTGCCAGCAGCTTAGGGTCGGGGGGGGTAGATACGCAGTATTTT. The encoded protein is CASSLGSGGVDTQYF.

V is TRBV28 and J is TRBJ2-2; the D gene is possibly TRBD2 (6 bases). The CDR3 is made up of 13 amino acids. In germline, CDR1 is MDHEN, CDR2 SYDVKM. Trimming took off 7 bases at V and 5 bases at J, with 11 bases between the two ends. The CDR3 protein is CASMRGGTGELFF. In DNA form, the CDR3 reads TGTGCCAGCATGCGTGGGGGGACCGGGGAGCTGTTTTTT.